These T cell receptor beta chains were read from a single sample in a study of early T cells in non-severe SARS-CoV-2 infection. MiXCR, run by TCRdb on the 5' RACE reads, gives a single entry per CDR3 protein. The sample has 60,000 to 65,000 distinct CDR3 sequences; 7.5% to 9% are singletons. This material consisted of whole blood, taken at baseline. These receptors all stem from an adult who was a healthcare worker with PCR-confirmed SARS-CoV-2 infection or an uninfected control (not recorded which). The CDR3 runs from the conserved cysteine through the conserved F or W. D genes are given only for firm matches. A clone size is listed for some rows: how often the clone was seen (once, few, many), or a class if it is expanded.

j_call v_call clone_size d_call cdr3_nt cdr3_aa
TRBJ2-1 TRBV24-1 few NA TGTGCCACCAGTGGACCGGGTTTGAATGAGCAGTTCTTC CATSGPGLNEQFF
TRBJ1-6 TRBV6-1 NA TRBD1 TGTGCCAGCAGTGAAGCGGGGGGCAGGGGGCGATCACCCCTCCACTTT CASSEAGGRGRSPLHF
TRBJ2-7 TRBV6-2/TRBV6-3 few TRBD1 TGTGCCAGCAGGCCACAGGGACAGGACGAGCAGTACTTC CASRPQGQDEQYF
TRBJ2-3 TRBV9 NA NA TGTGCCAGCAGCTCCCAAGGGACTAGCACAGATACGCAGTATTTT CASSSQGTSTDTQYF
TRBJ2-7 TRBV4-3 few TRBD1 TGCGCCAGCAGCCCCAAGGACAGGGGGCCCTACGAGCAGTACTTC CASSPKDRGPYEQYF
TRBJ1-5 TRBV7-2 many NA TGTGCCAGCAGCTTACGCGGGACGGAGAACAATCAGCCCCAGCATTTT CASSLRGTENNQPQHF
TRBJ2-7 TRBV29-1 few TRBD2 TGCAGCGCAACAGCGGGGGCGACCTACGAGCAGTACTTC CSATAGATYEQYF
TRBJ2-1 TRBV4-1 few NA TGCGCCAGCAGAGGTGTGAATGAGCAGTTCTTC CASRGVNEQFF
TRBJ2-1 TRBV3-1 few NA TGTGCCAGCAGCCTCCGGGACAAGTCCTACAATGAGCAGTTCTTC CASSLRDKSYNEQFF
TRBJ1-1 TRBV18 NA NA TGTGCCAGCTCACCATTTAAGGACACTGAAGCTTTCTTT CASSPFKDTEAFF
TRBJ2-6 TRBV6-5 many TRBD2 TGTGCCAGCAGTTACGGGACTAGGTTTTCTGGGGCCAACGTCCTGACTTTC CASSYGTRFSGANVLTF
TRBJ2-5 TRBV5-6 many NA TGTGCCAGCAGCTTGGGGAGGGAAGAGACCCAGTACTTC CASSLGREETQYF
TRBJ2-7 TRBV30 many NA TGTGCCTGGAGTGTACATAGAGCCCAATTCCACTACGAGCAGTACTTC CAWSVHRAQFHYEQYF
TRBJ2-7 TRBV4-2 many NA TGTGCCAGCAGCGGGGAAGCCTGGGGCGAGCAGTACTTC CASSGEAWGEQYF
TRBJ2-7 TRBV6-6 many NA TGTGCCAGCAGTTATCAGACCTACGAGCAGTACTTC CASSYQTYEQYF
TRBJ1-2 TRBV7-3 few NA TGTGCCAGCAGCTTAACGTGGCAGGTGGACTATGGCTACACCTTC CASSLTWQVDYGYTF
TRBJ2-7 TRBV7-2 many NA TGTGCCAGCAGCTTAGGACCCTCCTACGAGCAGTACTTC CASSLGPSYEQYF
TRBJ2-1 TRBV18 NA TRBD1 TGTGCCAGCTCACATCGGACAGGGGAGAAGTTCTTC CASSHRTGEKFF